The 26 T cell receptor beta chains below come from one sample, sequenced in a study of blood T cell repertoires in COVID-19. Repertoires were generated with immunoSEQ multiplex PCR, while TCRdb's copy carries only in-frame clones and drops some. The data show under 300,000 clones, about 88% seen once. The sequencing input was PBMCs or T cells enriched from blood (not recorded which). The receptors were sampled from a woman aged 45 to 65 who had been exposed to COVID-19.

The chain couples TRBV5-5 to TRBJ1-3, with D possibly being TRBD1 (5 bases). Trimming pared 0 bases from V and 2 bases from J, leaving 9 bases between. Germline V gene lookup returns CDR1 SGHKS and CDR2 YYEKEE (reference sequence). The CDR3 length is 15 residues. CDR3 coding DNA: TGTGCCAGCAGCTTGGGGCAGGGCGCTGGAAACACCATATATTTT. It is translated as CASSLGQGAGNTIYF.

This clone was found a few times. The rearrangement links TRBV6-5 to TRBJ1-1; D remains ambiguous. The V gene's germline CDR1 is MNHEY and CDR2 SVGAGI. The V and J ends lost 0 bases and 8 bases respectively, with 10 bases between them. CDR3 length: 13 residues. The CDR3, as DNA: TGTGCCAGCAGTTACTCGGGCTCCCGAGAAGCTTTCTTT. This codes for CASSYSGSREAFF.

The chain has TRBV10-2 and TRBJ2-3, with TRBD2 as a possible D gene (6 bases). Germline V lookup: CDR1 WSHSY, CDR2 SAAADI. V was clipped by 6 bases and J by 2 bases, with 9 bases between them. The CDR3 spans 13 residues. The CDR3 spells CASSGGTTDTQYF. The CDR3, as DNA: TGCGCCAGCAGCGGGGGAACCACAGATACGCAGTATTTT.

The chain combines TRBV7-9 with TRBJ1-1; 10 nucleotides align to TRBD1. Germline lookup yields CDR1 SEHNR and CDR2 FQNEAQ (reference sequence). Unmatched junction bases numbered 10, after V lost 6 bases and J lost 3 bases. The CDR3 loop spans 16 amino acids. The chain's CDR3 is CASRDKTGGRYTEAFF. The CDR3 DNA sequence: TGTGCCAGCAGAGATAAGACAGGGGGCAGGTACACTGAAGCTTTCTTT.

The gene calls are TRBV5-1 and TRBJ1-2; 8 nucleotides align to TRBD1. Trimming cost V 3 bases and J 3 bases; bases outside gene matches: 7. This CDR3 spans 15 amino acids. Germline assignment: CDR1 SGHRS and CDR2 YFSETQ. CDR3 in DNA: TGCGCCAGCAGCTCCCGGATGACAGGGGACTATGGCTACACCTTC. Translating it yields CASSSRMTGDYGYTF. The full variable domain, in which reference TRBV5-1 and TRBJ1-2 provide the parts outside the CDR3, is KAGVTQTPRYLIKTRGQQVTLSCSPISGHRSVSWYQQTPGQGLQFLFEYFSETQRNKGNFPGRFSGRQFSNSRSEMNVSTLELGDSALYLCASSSRMTGDYGYTFGSGTRLTVV.

The chain employs TRBV28 and TRBJ2-7; D gene uncertain. The CDR3 has 16 amino acids. V lost 5 bases and J 0 bases, leaving 17 bases between the germline ends. Germline CDR1 MDHEN, CDR2 SYDVKM. The CDR3 DNA reads as TGTGCCAGCAGTCCATTGGGCTCTATCGACTCCTACGAGCAGTACTTC. This encodes CASSPLGSIDSYEQYF.

The rearrangement links TRBV5-4 to TRBJ1-3, with D perhaps TRBD1 (6 bases). CDR3 length: 13 residues. Germline V gene sequence: CDR1 SGHNT, CDR2 YYREEE (reference sequence). The germline V and J ends were trimmed by 3 bases and 8 bases, with 12 bases remaining between them. The CDR3 loop is CASSSTGRDTIYF. CDR3 DNA: TGTGCCAGCAGCTCCACAGGGCGGGACACCATATATTTT.

J is TRBJ1-4 and V is TRBV29-1, with D possibly matching TRBD1 (6 bases). Per the germline V gene, CDR1 is SQVTM and CDR2 is ANQGSEA. V was shortened by 6 bases and J by 8 bases, with 16 bases between the two germline ends. CDR3 size: 13 residues. The CDR3 loop reads CSVGGHPEEKLFF. CDR3 sequence (DNA): TGCAGCGTCGGGGGGCATCCGGAAGAAAAACTGTTTTTT.

The chain joins TRBV12-3 or TRBV12-4 to TRBJ1-1; D perhaps matches TRBD1 (5 bases). The CDR3 consists of 12 residues. V was pared by 7 bases and J by 5 bases, with 11 bases between. The CDR3 bases are TGTGCCAGCACCTACAAGGGGACTGAAGCTTTCTTT. It specifies CASTYKGTEAFF.

The J gene is TRBJ1-1, the V gene TRBV12-3 or TRBV12-4, with TRBD1 as a possible D gene (5 bases). V dropped 6 bases and J dropped 1 base, with 9 bases sitting between them. The CDR3 spans 13 residues. The CDR3 DNA sequence: TGTGCCAGCAGATACGACAGGAACACTGAAGCTTTCTTT. It yields the protein CASRYDRNTEAFF.

V is TRBV9 and J is TRBJ2-3; D unresolved. Germline V lookup: CDR1 SGDLS, CDR2 YYNGEE. Trimming took 1 base from V and 2 from J, leaving 11 bases between them. This CDR3 region has 15 residues. The CDR3 DNA reads TGTGCCAGCAGCGTACGCTCAGGCCTCACAGATACGCAGTATTTT. Its protein is CASSVRSGLTDTQYF.

The chain uses TRBV6-2 or TRBV6-3 and TRBJ1-2; 7 bases fit TRBD1. This CDR3 has 19 residues. Germline V CDR1 and CDR2: MNHEY, SVGEGT. V shed 0 bases and J 2 bases; nucleotides not matched to a gene: 15. For the CDR3, the DNA is TGTGCCAGCAGTTACTCTCCTCGACAGGGCCATATTCCGAACTATGGCTACACCTTC. It is translated as CASSYSPRQGHIPNYGYTF.

V gene TRBV14 combines with J gene TRBJ1-1, with D possibly being TRBD1 (6 bases). The V end lost 4 bases, the J end lost 4 bases, and 10 bases lay between the germline ends. The CDR3 length is 13 residues. CDR1 SGHDN and CDR2 FVKESK come from the germline V gene. This chain's CDR3 is CASSPVGGTEAFF. CDR3 in DNA: TGTGCCAGCAGCCCCGTAGGGGGCACTGAAGCTTTCTTT.

This chain links TRBV24-1 with TRBJ1-5; D is perhaps TRBD1 (5 bases). CDR3 length: 12 residues. V was shortened by 9 bases and J by 8 bases, with 13 bases between the two germline ends. From germline, CDR1 is KGHDR and CDR2 SFDVKD. Written as DNA, the CDR3 is TGTGCCACCCGGAGGGGTAACAAGCCCCAGCATTTT. Its protein product is CATRRGNKPQHF.

CDR3 DNA: TGTGCCAGCAGCCCCCGCCGGGATCCCCTCAATGAGCAGTTCTTC. It is translated as CASSPRRDPLNEQFF. The rearrangement joins TRBV9 to TRBJ2-1; tentative D call: TRBD2 (5 bases). V lost 4 bases to trimming and J lost 6 bases, with 17 bases between them. Germline values: CDR1 SGDLS, CDR2 YYNGEE. CDR3 length: 15 residues.

This chain joins TRBV6-6 and TRBJ2-7, with 8 bases that match TRBD2. The germline V gene encodes CDR1 MNHNY and CDR2 SVGAGI (reference sequence). V was pared by 11 bases and J by 2 bases, with 8 bases of the junction left unmatched. The CDR3 loop spans 13 amino acids. Here the CDR3 reads CAAGPGGAYEQYF. CDR3 in DNA: TGTGCCGCCGGACCGGGGGGGGCCTACGAGCAGTACTTC.

This clone showed up just once. The V and J genes are TRBV29-1 and TRBJ2-7; TRBD1 matches at 7 bases. Germline V lookup: CDR1 SQVTM, CDR2 ANQGSEA. The ends lost 5 bases at V and 6 bases at J; junction bases unmatched: 10. The CDR3 contains 13 residues. The chain's CDR3 is CSVRDSPGVEQYF. CDR3 coding DNA: TGCAGCGTTAGGGACAGTCCTGGTGTCGAGCAGTACTTC.

The chain has TRBV12-5 and TRBJ1-2; D gene uncertain. Germline loops: CDR1 LGHNT, CDR2 FRNRAP. V gave up 2 bases and J gave up 7 bases, with 11 bases separating them. This CDR3 spans 13 amino acids. Here the CDR3 reads CASGLNGFSGYTF. DNA for the CDR3: TGTGCTAGTGGTTTGAACGGGTTTTCTGGCTACACCTTC. The entire variable domain, with the rest obtained from reference TRBV12-5 and TRBJ1-2, is as follows: DARVTQTPRHKVTEMGQEVTMRCQPILGHNTVFWYRQTMMQGLELLAYFRNRAPLDDSGMPKDRFSAEMPDATLATLKIQPSEPRDSAVYFCASGLNGFSGYTFGSGTRLTVV.

The CDR3 DNA is TGTGCCAGTGCCCTTTTACCGGGGGCGAACACCGGGGAGCTGTTTTTT. Amino acid sequence: CASALLPGANTGELFF. The chain links TRBV19 to TRBJ2-2, with D tentatively TRBD2 (6 bases). The CDR3 extends over 16 amino acids. Trimming took 8 bases from V and 0 from J, leaving 16 bases between them. CDR1 is LNHDA and CDR2 is SQIVND in the germline V gene (reference sequence).

The CDR3 DNA follows: TGTGCCAGCAGCTTGGATCCAGGGTACGGTGGCTACACCTTC. It yields the protein CASSLDPGYGGYTF. This chain links TRBV5-5 with TRBJ1-2, with D possibly matching TRBD1 (5 bases). This CDR3 spans 14 amino acids. The germline V gene has CDR1 SGHKS and CDR2 YYEKEE (reference sequence). The V end was cut by 0 bases, the J end by 7 bases, with 13 bases between.

The chain is built from TRBV4-2 and TRBJ1-4; no firm D call. Germline loops: CDR1 LGHNA, CDR2 YNFKEQ. The CDR3 runs to 13 residues. Trimming removed 0 bases at V and 7 bases at J, with 6 bases between. Here the CDR3 reads CASSQDRSEKLFF. CDR3 coding DNA: TGTGCCAGCAGCCAAGATAGGAGTGAAAAACTGTTTTTT.

This chain uses TRBV7-2 with TRBJ1-3; TRBD1 aligns across 9 bases. The CDR3 is 15 residues long. J lost 7 bases, V lost 3 bases, and 7 bases had no gene match. CDR1 is SGHTA and CDR2 is FQGNSA in the germline V gene. The CDR3 protein is CASSFLTGGGNTIYF. CDR3 in DNA: TGTGCCAGCAGCTTTCTGACAGGGGGTGGGAACACCATATATTTT.

The rearrangement uses TRBV5-1 and TRBJ2-3; D is uncertain. CDR1 and CDR2 from the germline V gene are SGHRS and YFSETQ. CDR3 size: 14 residues. V was shortened by 0 bases and J by 6 bases, with 11 bases between the two germline ends. The CDR3 DNA is TGCGCCAGCAGCTTGGAGGTAGCAAGCGATACGCAGTATTTT. Amino acid sequence: CASSLEVASDTQYF. Based on the CDR3 plus reference TRBV5-1 and TRBJ2-3, the full variable domain is KAGVTQTPRYLIKTRGQQVTLSCSPISGHRSVSWYQQTPGQGLQFLFEYFSETQRNKGNFPGRFSGRQFSNSRSEMNVSTLELGDSALYLCASSLEVASDTQYFGPGTRLTVL.

V usage is TRBV19 and J usage is TRBJ1-4, with 11 bases identical to TRBD1. The V segment lost 6 bases and the J segment 6 bases; nucleotides outside the gene matches: 6. The germline V gene has CDR1 LNHDA and CDR2 SQIVND (reference sequence). This CDR3 spans 15 amino acids. CDR3 nucleotides: TGTGCCAGTAGGAAGCCGGGACAGGGGGATGAAAAACTGTTTTTT. It translates to CASRKPGQGDEKLFF.

Only one count was recorded for this clone. The gene calls are TRBV18 and TRBJ1-6; the D is unclear. Trimming shortened V by 3 bases and J by 9 bases, and 21 bases separated the two germline ends. CDR1 and CDR2 from the germline V gene are KGHSH and LQKENI. This CDR3 comprises 17 residues. This CDR3 is CASSPPSTSSSRSPLHF. The CDR3 bases are TGTGCCAGCTCACCGCCCTCAACATCTAGTTCTCGTTCACCCCTCCACTTT. Looking up the rest from reference TRBV18 and TRBJ1-6 gives the full variable domain: NAGVMQNPRHLVRRRGQEARLRCSPMKGHSHVYWYRQLPEEGLKFMVYLQKENIIDESGMPKERFSAEFPKEGPSILRIQQVVRGDSAAYFCASSPPSTSSSRSPLHFGNGTRLTVT.

This clone appeared once. The rearrangement links TRBV19 to TRBJ1-2; 7 bases agree with TRBD1. The V and J ends lost 3 bases and 2 bases, in that order; junction bases with no gene match: 3. CDR1 and CDR2 from the germline V gene are LNHDA and SQIVND (reference sequence). This CDR3 is 14 amino acids long. DNA for the CDR3: TGTGCCAGTAGTATTTCCAGGGGGAACTATGGCTACACCTTC. This gives the protein CASSISRGNYGYTF.